The source of this T cell receptor beta chain is a study of T cell repertoires in cytomegalovirus infection. About the study: Through public TCR beta signatures, both CMV infection and matching HLA type were indicated. General study results and limits: Summed public TCR beta family frequency identified CMV carriers bearing the relevant HLA. What dominated the ex vivo response were HLA-C-restricted CMV-specific TCR beta clonotypes.

Germline CDR1 and CDR2: SGHTA and FQGNSA. The V end lost 5 bases, the J end lost 4 bases, and 23 bases lay between the germline ends. The CDR3 spans 17 residues. In TCRdb, the reads were re-called with MiXCR into one record per CDR3 protein. Of about 140,000 distinct CDR3 sequences in the sample, 5% to 6.5% were seen once. This clonotype was recorded at least ten times. Its cognate antigen is unknown. Sequencing used PBMCs. The TCR sequence derives from a human donor in good health (CMV status not recorded). Some clones in this sample may be carry-over from other donors' samples. The chain couples TRBV7-2 to TRBJ1-2, with D maybe TRBD1 (6 bases). DNA of the CDR3: TGTGCCAGCAGCAAATACCATGGAGGGGGTCGGATCTATGGCTACACCTTC. It is translated as CASSKYHGGGRIYGYTF.